The 21 T cell receptor beta chains given below trace back to one sample, sequenced in a study of CD8+CD57+ T cells in acquired aplastic anemia (dated by TCRdb to the late 2010s). The listed sequencing device is Illumina HiSeq 2000. TCR beta VDJ combination and CDR3 sequence profiling used genomic DNA as the template. TCRdb ran its own pipeline on the public reads, namely fastp trimming at Q25 and MiXCR clone calling, and kept in-frame beta chains. Each CDR3 protein gets just one entry, which takes the most common genes and DNA from the rows behind it. This sample comprises hundreds of thousands of distinct CDR3 sequences, approximately 86% of them detected only once. The ten largest clonotypes hold 35% to 50% of the sample. Patients chosen for sequencing had shown expansion of CD8+CD57+ cells by flow cytometry. Sequenced sample: sorted CD4+, CD8+, or CD8+CD57+ T cells (not recorded which) from PBMCs. The receptors shown here come from a human donor with aplastic anemia.

The V gene is TRBV7-6, the J gene TRBJ2-3; D unresolved. The CDR3 length is 15 residues. V lost 2 bases and J 2 bases, leaving 11 bases between the germline ends. Germline V gene lookup returns CDR1 SGHVS and CDR2 FNYEAQ. The CDR3 bases are TGTGCCAGCAGCTTATCTCACGCGCCCACAGATACGCAGTATTTT. Amino acid sequence: CASSLSHAPTDTQYF.

This chain uses TRBV7-9 with TRBJ1-1; possibly TRBD1 for D (6 bases). V was pared by 2 bases and J by 7 bases, with 17 bases between. Germline V gene lookup returns CDR1 SEHNR and CDR2 FQNEAQ (reference sequence). The CDR3 length is 15 residues. Here the CDR3 reads CASSLSRGGGDEAFF. The CDR3 nucleotides are TGTGCCAGCAGCTTATCAAGAGGAGGGGGAGATGAAGCTTTCTTT. Looking up the rest from reference TRBV7-9 and TRBJ1-1 gives the full variable domain: DTGVSQNPRHKITKRGQNVTFRCDPISEHNRLYWYRQTLGQGPEFLTYFQNEAQLEKSRLLSDRFSAERPKGSFSTLEIQRTEQGDSAMYLCASSLSRGGGDEAFFGQGTRLTVV.

This CDR3 reads CASSLGSNTRAFF. CDR3 nucleotides: TGCGCCAGCAGCTTGGGCAGCAACACTAGAGCTTTCTTT. The genes are TRBV5-1 and TRBJ1-1, with D hard to call. The germline V gene has CDR1 SGHRS and CDR2 YFSETQ. V lost 0 bases and J 10 bases, leaving 13 bases between the germline ends. This CDR3 spans 13 amino acids.

This clonotype was counted once. This chain connects TRBV5-5 to TRBJ2-5, with D perhaps matching TRBD2 (7 bases). Trimming shortened V by 0 bases and J by 5 bases, and 17 bases separated the two germline ends. The CDR3 consists of 16 residues. Germline loops: CDR1 SGHKS, CDR2 YYEKEE (reference sequence). The chain's CDR3 is CASSLDGGQFLETQYF. As DNA, the CDR3 is TGTGCCAGCAGCTTGGACGGGGGGCAGTTTTTGGAGACCCAGTACTTC. The whole variable domain, filled in from reference TRBV5-5 and TRBJ2-5, reads DAGVTQSPTHLIKTRGQQVTLRCSPISGHKSVSWYQQVLGQGPQFIFQYYEKEERGRGNFPDRFSARQFPNYSSELNVNALLLGDSALYLCASSLDGGQFLETQYFGPGTRLLVL.

The chain links TRBV7-8 to TRBJ2-3; D gene uncertain. From germline, CDR1 is SGHVS and CDR2 FQNEAQ. V lost 3 bases and J lost 15, with 22 bases in between. The length of the CDR3 is 14 residues. CDR3 region: CASSFQPDATTHYF. CDR3 in DNA: TGTGCCAGCAGCTTTCAGCCAGACGCCACAACCCATTATTTT.

In regard to this clonotype: In this CDR3 the conserved last residue, phenylalanine or tryptophan, is missing, so a read error is likely. No DNA is shown, since the ends of the CDR3 on it are uncertain; the CDR3 is the one TCRdb lists. The chain uses TRBV2 and TRBJ1-1; the table's D call of TRBD1 was not tested on the DNA. In germline, CDR1 is SNHLY, CDR2 FYNNEI. The CDR3 numbers 15 amino acids, ends counted. CDR3 residues: CASGDGRTDTQYVCP.

This clonotype occurred once. Because it lacks the conserved phenylalanine or tryptophan at the end, this CDR3 is likely a read error. No DNA is shown, since the ends of the CDR3 on it are uncertain; the CDR3 is the one TCRdb lists. The gene calls are TRBV9 and TRBJ2-3. CDR1 SGDLS and CDR2 YYNGEE come from the germline V gene. The CDR3 length is 13 residues, termini included. CDR3 sequence reads: CASRVEDQDTQYI.

This CDR3 reads CSARDGDEKLFF. CDR3 nucleotides: TGCAGTGCTAGAGACGGGGATGAAAAACTGTTTTTT. The V and J genes are TRBV20-1 and TRBJ1-4; D gene unclear. V was shortened by 0 bases and J by 6 bases, with 5 bases between the two germline ends. Per the germline V gene, CDR1 is DFQATT and CDR2 is SNEGSKA (reference sequence). This CDR3 region has 12 residues.

At least ten counts were recorded for this clonotype. The chain uses TRBV10-1 and TRBJ2-7; D is perhaps TRBD2 (5 bases). V was cut by 3 bases and J by 3 bases, with 12 bases left in between. The germline gives CDR1 WNHNN, CDR2 SYGVQD (reference sequence). This CDR3 contains 14 residues. CDR3 amino acids: CASSDGGPSYEQYF. The CDR3 DNA reads as TGCGCCAGCAGTGATGGCGGGCCGAGCTACGAGCAGTACTTC.

This sequence joins TRBV9 and TRBJ2-2, with D perhaps matching TRBD1 (5 bases). CDR1 is SGDLS, CDR2 YYNGEE, per germline. The CDR3 contains 15 residues. The V and J ends lost 8 bases and 3 bases respectively, with 17 bases between them. The DNA of the CDR3 is TGTGCCAGTACCCAGGGAACGGGTTACACCGGGGAGCTGTTTTTT. Its translation is CASTQGTGYTGELFF.

Points on this clonotype: Mismatch with germline at one junction end may stem from a read error. The chain joins TRBV6-5 to TRBJ2-5, with D possibly matching TRBD2 (6 bases). The germline CDR1 and CDR2 sequences are MNHEY and SVGAGI. This CDR3 is 13 amino acids long. CDR3: CASSYSSRETRYF. DNA for the CDR3: TGTGCCAGCAGCTACTCTTCTCGGGAGACCCGGTACTTC.

The chain uses TRBV7-8 and TRBJ1-5; D is perhaps TRBD1 (6 bases). Germline V lookup: CDR1 SGHVS, CDR2 FQNEAQ. V was cut by 4 bases and J by 15 bases, with 25 bases left in between. This CDR3 has 15 residues. The CDR3 DNA reads as TGTGCCAGCAGCTCCGGGGTTACGGGTGGACAGTTCTTGCATTTT. Its translation is CASSSGVTGGQFLHF.

The chain is built from TRBV7-2 and TRBJ1-2, with D uncertain. The CDR3 covers 14 residues. Germline-derived CDR1 and CDR2 are SGHTA and FQGNSA. Trimming removed 4 bases at V and 6 bases at J, with 15 bases between. CDR3 bases: TGTGCCAGCAGCTCAACTCTCTTGCTGAATGGCTACACCTTC. It translates to CASSSTLLLNGYTF.

The chain employs TRBV7-9 and TRBJ2-1; D is unclear. Per germline, CDR1 SEHNR and CDR2 FQNEAQ (reference sequence). CDR3 length equals 14 residues. Trimming removed 6 bases from V and 8 bases from J, with 17 bases in between. CDR3 residues: CASRFDRYQDEQFF. The CDR3 DNA is TGTGCCAGCAGGTTTGATCGGTACCAAGATGAGCAGTTCTTC.

This clonotype was detected a few times. The chain is built from TRBV7-2 and TRBJ2-3; 11 bases map to TRBD2. The CDR3 contains 16 residues. The germline CDR1 and CDR2 sequences are SGHTA and FQGNSA. V was clipped by 6 bases and J by 11 bases; unmatched bases: 16. In DNA, the CDR3 is TGTGCCAGCAGTCCATTAGCGGGGGGGCTGGATACGCAGCAGTATTTT. Protein sequence: CASSPLAGGLDTQQYF. Drawing the rest from reference TRBV7-2 and TRBJ2-3, the complete variable domain is GAGVSQSPSNKVTEKGKDVELRCDPISGHTALYWYRQSLGQGLEFLIYFQGNSAPDKSGLPSDRFSAERTGGSVSTLTIQRTQQEDSAVYLCASSPLAGGLDTQQYFGPGTRLTVL.

The chain employs TRBV9 and TRBJ1-6, with TRBD1 as a possible D gene (5 bases). The germline CDR1 and CDR2 sequences are SGDLS and YYNGEE. The CDR3 covers 16 residues. V was pared by 2 bases and J by 13 bases, with 22 bases between. CDR3 sequence reads: CASSVGEGGTNTPLHF. The CDR3 DNA reads TGTGCCAGCAGCGTGGGGGAGGGCGGCACTAATACGCCCCTCCACTTT.

The chain employs TRBV7-6 and TRBJ2-3, with a tentative D call TRBD1 (5 bases). CDR3 length: 16 amino acids. The germline V gene encodes CDR1 SGHVS and CDR2 FNYEAQ. Trimming pared 4 bases from V and 12 bases from J, leaving 26 bases between. The CDR3 sequence: CASSSDRLLSPDHQYF. The CDR3 DNA follows: TGTGCCAGCAGCTCCGACAGATTACTTTCACCAGATCACCAGTATTTT.

As to this clonotype: One end of the junction is discordant with germline, which a read error may explain. This sequence joins TRBV5-1 and TRBJ2-2; a possible D gene is TRBD2 (6 bases). This CDR3 region has 15 residues. Germline values: CDR1 SGHRS, CDR2 YFSETQ. CDR3: CASSLERLVYGELFF. CDR3 coding DNA: TGTGCCAGCAGCTTGGAGCGACTAGTCTACGGGGAGCTGTTTTTT.

The J gene is TRBJ1-6, the V gene TRBV5-5; a weak D match, TRBD1 (5 bases). Trimming took 4 bases from V and 10 from J, leaving 12 bases between them. Germline assignment: CDR1 SGHKS and CDR2 YYEKEE (reference sequence). The CDR3 spans 13 residues. This CDR3 is CASSVGTGSPLHF. The CDR3 DNA is TGTGCCAGCAGCGTAGGGACCGGGTCACCCCTCCACTTT.

This sequence joins TRBV24-1 and TRBJ2-7; the match to TRBD2 covers 7 bases. V was clipped by 7 bases and J by 6 bases; unmatched bases: 11. Germline values: CDR1 KGHDR, CDR2 SFDVKD. The length of the CDR3 is 14 residues. The CDR3 is CATSLGSGGGEQYF. The CDR3 bases are TGTGCCACCAGCTTAGGATCGGGGGGTGGCGAGCAGTACTTC.

This chain links TRBV7-9 with TRBJ1-1, with D tentatively TRBD1 (5 bases). Germline V CDR1 and CDR2: SEHNR, FQNEAQ (reference sequence). The V gene lost 3 bases and the J gene lost 4 bases, with 15 bases spanning the gap. The CDR3 consists of 15 residues. The CDR3 DNA reads TGTGCCAGCAGCTTTGATCTGACCGGGGGCACTGAAGCTTTCTTT. Translation: CASSFDLTGGTEAFF. The variable domain in full, completed from reference TRBV7-9 and TRBJ1-1, reads DTGVSQNPRHKITKRGQNVTFRCDPISEHNRLYWYRQTLGQGPEFLTYFQNEAQLEKSRLLSDRFSAERPKGSFSTLEIQRTEQGDSAMYLCASSFDLTGGTEAFFGQGTRLTVV.